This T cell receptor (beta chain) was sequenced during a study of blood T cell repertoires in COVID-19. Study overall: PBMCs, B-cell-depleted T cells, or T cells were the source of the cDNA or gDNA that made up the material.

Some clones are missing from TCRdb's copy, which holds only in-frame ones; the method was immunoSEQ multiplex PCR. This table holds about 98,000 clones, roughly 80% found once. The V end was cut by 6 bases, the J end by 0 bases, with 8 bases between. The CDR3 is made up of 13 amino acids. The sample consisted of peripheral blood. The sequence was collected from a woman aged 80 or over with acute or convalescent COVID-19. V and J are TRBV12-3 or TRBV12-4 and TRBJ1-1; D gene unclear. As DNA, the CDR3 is TGTGCCAGCAGCCGCAACATGAACACTGAAGCTTTCTTT. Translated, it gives CASSRNMNTEAFF.